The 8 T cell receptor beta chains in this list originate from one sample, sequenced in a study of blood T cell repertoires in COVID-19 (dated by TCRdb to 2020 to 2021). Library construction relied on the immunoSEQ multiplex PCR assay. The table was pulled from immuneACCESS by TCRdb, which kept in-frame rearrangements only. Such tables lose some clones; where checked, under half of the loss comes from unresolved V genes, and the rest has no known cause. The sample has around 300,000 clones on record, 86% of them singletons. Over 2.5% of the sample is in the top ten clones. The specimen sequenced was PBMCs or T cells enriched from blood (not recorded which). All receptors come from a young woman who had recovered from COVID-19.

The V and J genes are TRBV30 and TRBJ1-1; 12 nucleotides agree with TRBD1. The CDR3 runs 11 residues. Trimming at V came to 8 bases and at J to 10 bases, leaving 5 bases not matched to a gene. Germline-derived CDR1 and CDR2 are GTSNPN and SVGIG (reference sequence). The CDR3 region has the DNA TGTGCCCGGGGGACAGGGGGCTTAGCTTTCTTT. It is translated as CARGTGGLAFF.

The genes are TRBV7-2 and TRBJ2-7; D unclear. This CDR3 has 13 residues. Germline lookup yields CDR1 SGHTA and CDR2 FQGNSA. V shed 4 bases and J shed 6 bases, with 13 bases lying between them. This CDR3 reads CASSSLLSAEQYF. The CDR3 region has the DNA TGTGCCAGCAGCTCCCTACTTTCTGCCGAGCAGTACTTC. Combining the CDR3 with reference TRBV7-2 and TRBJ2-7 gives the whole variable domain GAGVSQSPSNKVTEKGKDVELRCDPISGHTALYWYRQSLGQGLEFLIYFQGNSAPDKSGLPSDRFSAERTGGSVSTLTIQRTQQEDSAVYLCASSSLLSAEQYFGPGTRLTVT.

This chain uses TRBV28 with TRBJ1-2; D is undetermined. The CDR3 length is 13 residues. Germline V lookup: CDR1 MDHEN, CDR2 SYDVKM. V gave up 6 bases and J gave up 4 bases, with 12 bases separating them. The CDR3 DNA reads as TGTGCCAGCAGGTCCCCGGGATTCTATGGCTACACCTTC. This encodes CASRSPGFYGYTF.

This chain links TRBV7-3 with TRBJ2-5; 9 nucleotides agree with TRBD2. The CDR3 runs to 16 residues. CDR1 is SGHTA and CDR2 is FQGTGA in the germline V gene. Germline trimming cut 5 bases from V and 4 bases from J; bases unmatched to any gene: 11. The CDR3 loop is CASSLRAAGGAETQYF. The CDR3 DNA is TGTGCCAGCAGCCTCCGAGCCGCGGGAGGGGCAGAGACCCAGTACTTC.

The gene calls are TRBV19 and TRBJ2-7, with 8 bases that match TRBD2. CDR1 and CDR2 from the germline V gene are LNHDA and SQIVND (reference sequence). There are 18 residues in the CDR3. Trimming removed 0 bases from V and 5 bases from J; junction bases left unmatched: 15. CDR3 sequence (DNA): TGTGCCAGTAGTATAGATGGGACTAGTCCAGACCTGGGCCACGAGCAGTACTTC. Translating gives CASSIDGTSPDLGHEQYF.

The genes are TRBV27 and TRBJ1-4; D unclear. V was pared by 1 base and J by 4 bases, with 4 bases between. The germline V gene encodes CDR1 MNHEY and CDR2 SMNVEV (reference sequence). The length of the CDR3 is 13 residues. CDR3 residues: CASSLYGNEKLFF. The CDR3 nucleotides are TGTGCCAGCAGTTTATACGGTAATGAAAAACTGTTTTTT.

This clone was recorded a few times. Written as DNA, the CDR3 is TGCAGCGCGCGGGGACAGAACACTGAAGCTTTCTTT. This codes for CSARGQNTEAFF. V and J are TRBV29-1 and TRBJ1-1; tentative D call: TRBD1 (6 bases). Between the trimmed V and J ends, which lost 7 bases and 1 base, there was a span of 10 bases. The CDR3 runs 12 residues. CDR1 and CDR2 from the germline V gene are SQVTM and ANQGSEA. Complete variable domain (other parts from reference TRBV29-1 and TRBJ1-1): SAVISQKPSRDICQRGTSLTIQCQVDSQVTMMFWYRQQPGQSLTLIATANQGSEATYESGFVIDKFPISRPNLTFSTLTVSNMSPEDSSIYLCSARGQNTEAFFGQGTRLTVV.

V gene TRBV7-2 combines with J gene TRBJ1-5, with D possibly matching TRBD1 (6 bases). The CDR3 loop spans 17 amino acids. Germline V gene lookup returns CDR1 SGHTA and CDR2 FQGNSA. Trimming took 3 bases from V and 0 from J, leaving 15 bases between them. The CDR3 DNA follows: TGTGCCAGCAGCTTGAGGGCGGGGGCTTATAGCAATCAGCCCCAGCATTTT. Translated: CASSLRAGAYSNQPQHF.